This TCR beta chain was captured in a study of cytomegalovirus exposure and HLA in healthy donors. Study outcomes and limitations: Further analysis, carried out later, found HLA-associated TCR beta chains more clonally expanded than equally common other chains. When a later analysis was performed, an Asian-associated ancestry cluster reportedly had fewer N-insertions than the roughly 700-donor mean.

V gave up 2 bases and J gave up 2 bases, with 15 bases separating them. The CDR3 is made up of 16 amino acids. Looked up from germline, CDR1 is SGHNT and CDR2 is YENEEA. As for the donors, each was a healthy bone marrow donor. Notes on this clone: Its matching antigen is unknown.

PCR employed 60 Vbeta and 13 Jbeta primers. Sequencing used immunoSEQ multiplex PCR; TCRdb keeps in-frame clones, though not all of them. The sample shows over 110,000 clones, 65% to 85% of them seen only once. The chain is built from TRBV11-3 and TRBJ2-5; D possibly corresponds to TRBD1 (6 bases). The sequenced sample was PBMCs. This clonotype was obtained from a male donor in good health and CMV-seronegative. The CDR3 loop reads CASSLSGPQGQETQYF. In DNA form, the CDR3 reads TGTGCCAGCAGCTTAAGCGGCCCCCAGGGGCAAGAGACCCAGTACTTC.